The 20 T cell receptor beta chains below come from one sample, sequenced in a study of blood T cell repertoires in COVID-19. Sequencing was performed with immunoSEQ multiplex PCR; in TCRdb, only in-frame clones are kept and a portion is missing. The sample has about 12,000 clones; approximately 70% are singletons. Sequenced: peripheral blood. Every receptor here comes from a man in his 60s with COVID-19, enrolled during active disease.

The V call is TRBV7-6, the J call TRBJ1-3; D is possibly TRBD1 (6 bases). Germline V gives CDR1 SGHVS, CDR2 FNYEAQ. There are 16 residues in the CDR3. The germline V and J ends were trimmed by 4 bases and 0 bases, with 13 bases remaining between them. In DNA, the CDR3 is TGTGCCAGCAGCTCTGGACAGCACAACTCTGGAAACACCATATATTTT. Its translation: CASSSGQHNSGNTIYF. Filled out from reference TRBV7-6 and TRBJ1-3, the complete variable domain reads GAGVSQSPRYKVTKRGQDVALRCDPISGHVSLYWYRQALGQGPEFLTYFNYEAQQDKSGLPNDRFSAERPEGSISTLTIQRTEQRDSAMYRCASSSGQHNSGNTIYFGEGSWLTVV.

The CDR3 nucleotides are TGTGCCACCAGTGATTTGCGTGGGGCTGGGAACACCGGGGAGCTGTTTTTT. This codes for CATSDLRGAGNTGELFF. The chain joins TRBV24-1 to TRBJ2-2, with D maybe TRBD1 (5 bases). The CDR3 loop spans 17 amino acids. Trimming cost V 0 bases and J 1 base, with 11 bases left between them. The germline CDR1 and CDR2 sequences are KGHDR and SFDVKD.

The chain couples TRBV6-9 to TRBJ2-7, with TRBD2 matching 8 bases. Germline V gene lookup returns CDR1 MNHGY and CDR2 SVAAGI. The J segment lost 0 bases and the V segment lost 6 bases, leaving 4 bases of the junction unmatched. The CDR3 sequence is 14 residues long. CDR3 residues: CASRGGGTSYEQYF. CDR3 bases: TGTGCCAGCAGGGGCGGGGGGACCTCCTACGAGCAGTACTTC.

The sample holds one count of this clone. The chain links TRBV4-3 to TRBJ2-3, with 8 bases matching TRBD2. Germline V gene data show CDR1 as LGHNA and CDR2 as YSLEER. This CDR3 contains 16 residues. The V segment lost 0 bases and the J segment 5 bases; nucleotides outside the gene matches: 7. CDR3 amino acids: CASSQEPAGAVDTQYF. CDR3 nucleotides: TGCGCCAGCAGCCAAGAACCAGCGGGAGCTGTAGATACGCAGTATTTT.

The chain joins TRBV15 to TRBJ1-1; D unresolved. Germline V gene lookup returns CDR1 LNHNV and CDR2 YYDKDF (reference sequence). This CDR3 has 14 amino acids. V was trimmed by 0 bases and J by 1 base, leaving 6 bases between them. The DNA of the CDR3 is TGTGCCACCAGCAGAGATTGGGCGAACACTGAAGCTTTCTTT. Translation: CATSRDWANTEAFF. Combining the CDR3 with reference TRBV15 and TRBJ1-1 gives the whole variable domain DAMVIQNPRYQVTQFGKPVTLSCSQTLNHNVMYWYQQKSSQAPKLLFHYYDKDFNNEADTPDNFQSRRPNTSFCFLDIRSPGLGDTAMYLCATSRDWANTEAFFGQGTRLTVV.

This chain joins TRBV5-5 and TRBJ2-7; 9 bases agree with TRBD2. The CDR3 is 15 amino acids. Germline lookup yields CDR1 SGHKS and CDR2 YYEKEE (reference sequence). The V gene end was trimmed by 0 bases and the J gene end by 1 base; junction bases not matched to a gene: 2. The CDR3 is CASSLASGMSYEQYV. As DNA, the CDR3 is TGTGCCAGCAGCTTGGCTAGCGGGATGTCCTACGAGCAGTACGTC.

The chain joins TRBV4-1 to TRBJ2-2; perhaps TRBD2 as D (5 bases). CDR1 and CDR2 (germline): MGHRA, YSYEKL. The CDR3 has 15 residues. Trimming removed 1 base from V and 7 bases from J, with 13 bases in between. The CDR3 DNA reads TGCGCCAGCAGCCAAGGGGAATGGGGAGACGGGGAGCTGTTTTTT. It codes for CASSQGEWGDGELFF.

The chain couples TRBV7-9 to TRBJ2-1; weak D call: TRBD1 (8 bases). The germline V gene encodes CDR1 SEHNR and CDR2 FQNEAQ (reference sequence). Trimming pared 3 bases from V and 8 bases from J, leaving 20 bases between. The CDR3 is 16 residues long. CDR3 residues: CASSFSRTGGRDEQFF. The CDR3 DNA is TGTGCCAGCAGCTTCTCCCGTACAGGGGGGAGGGATGAGCAGTTCTTC.

The chain couples TRBV5-1 to TRBJ2-7, with D tentatively TRBD1 (5 bases). The V end lost 0 bases, the J end lost 2 bases, and 12 bases lay between the germline ends. Germline assignment: CDR1 SGHRS and CDR2 YFSETQ. This CDR3 has 15 residues. The CDR3 coding sequence is TGCGCCAGCAGCTTGGGGCAGGGTCGCACCTACGAGCAGTACTTC. Its translation: CASSLGQGRTYEQYF.

The V call is TRBV5-4, the J call TRBJ2-1, with 11 bases that match TRBD2. CDR3 length: 19 amino acids. The junction had 16 bases not matched to a gene; V was cut back by 4 bases and J by 4 bases. Germline V gene sequence: CDR1 SGHNT, CDR2 YYREEE (reference sequence). For the CDR3, the DNA is TGTGCCAGCAGCCACGGGACTAGCGGACGGGGGAGGGGTTACAATGAGCAGTTCTTC. Encoded protein: CASSHGTSGRGRGYNEQFF.

The chain couples TRBV19 to TRBJ2-5; D may be TRBD1 (6 bases). The germline CDR1 and CDR2 sequences are LNHDA and SQIVND (reference sequence). The CDR3 runs to 13 residues. V lost 5 bases and J 4 bases, leaving 11 bases between the germline ends. CDR3 region: CASSSTGPETQYF. CDR3 bases: TGTGCCAGTAGTTCGACAGGTCCAGAGACCCAGTACTTC.

This rearrangement joins TRBV28 to TRBJ2-5; no definite D call. V dropped 6 bases and J dropped 1 base, with 15 bases sitting between them. CDR1 is MDHEN and CDR2 is SYDVKM in the germline V gene. CDR3 length: 15 amino acids. The CDR3: CASSPNQVIQETQYF. CDR3 nucleotides: TGTGCCAGCAGCCCAAATCAGGTGATCCAAGAGACCCAGTACTTC.

The table lists this clone with a count of one. The chain has TRBV2 and TRBJ2-7; 11 positions agree with TRBD2. The germline V gene has CDR1 SNHLY and CDR2 FYNNEI. The CDR3 is made up of 14 amino acids. V lost 2 bases and J lost 3; bases outside the gene matches: 0. CDR3 sequence reads: CASSELAGGYEQYF. The CDR3 DNA is TGTGCCAGCAGTGAACTAGCGGGGGGCTACGAGCAGTACTTC.

This chain's CDR3 is CASSFKPGELFF. CDR3 bases: TGTGCCAGCAGCTTTAAGCCCGGGGAGCTGTTTTTT. The chain couples TRBV13 to TRBJ2-2; D gene unclear. The CDR3 sequence is 12 residues long. Germline assignment: CDR1 PRHDT and CDR2 FYEKMQ (reference sequence). Trimming shortened V by 3 bases and J by 6 bases, and 5 bases separated the two germline ends.

In this sample, this clone turned up a few times. The chain has TRBV6-5 and TRBJ2-7, with TRBD1 matching over 11 bases. The ends lost 6 bases at V and 6 bases at J; junction bases unmatched: 4. Germline V gene data show CDR1 as MNHEY and CDR2 as SVGAGI. The CDR3 consists of 13 residues. CDR3 coding DNA: TGTGCCAGCAGGGGGACAGGGGGTTTCGAGCAGTACTTC. This codes for CASRGTGGFEQYF.

The chain employs TRBV27 and TRBJ1-2; no definite D call. This CDR3 has 13 residues. V was pared by 5 bases and J by 4 bases, with 11 bases between. Germline CDR1 is MNHEY and CDR2 is SMNVEV (reference sequence). CDR3 nucleotide sequence: TGTGCCAGCAGTCACGGTCGCTTCTATGGCTACACCTTC. It specifies CASSHGRFYGYTF.

The V call is TRBV18, the J call TRBJ2-3; TRBD2 aligns across 13 bases. The germline V gene encodes CDR1 KGHSH and CDR2 LQKENI. V trimming: 3 bases; J trimming: 2 bases; junction bases outside the gene matches: 2. CDR3 length: 16 residues. In DNA, the CDR3 is TGTGCCAGCTCACCGGGACTAGCGGGGCTCACAGATACGCAGTATTTT. It yields the protein CASSPGLAGLTDTQYF.

CDR3 amino acids: CATSRGQSKQASNYGYTF. The CDR3, as DNA: TGTGCCACCAGCAGAGGCCAATCAAAGCAGGCGAGTAACTATGGCTACACCTTC. The chain recombines TRBV15 with TRBJ1-2; D not resolved. The CDR3 is 18 amino acids. V was pared by 1 base and J by 1 base, with 19 bases between. Germline lookup yields CDR1 LNHNV and CDR2 YYDKDF (reference sequence).

The V call is TRBV9, the J call TRBJ2-3, with D hard to call. Trimming took 0 bases from V and 4 from J, leaving 6 bases between them. This CDR3 contains 13 residues. CDR1 and CDR2 from the germline V gene are SGDLS and YYNGEE. Here the CDR3 DNA reads TGTGCCAGCAGCGTAGCATCGGCAGATACGCAGTATTTT. This gives the protein CASSVASADTQYF.

This clone came up a few times. V and J are TRBV9 and TRBJ1-1, with TRBD1 identical over 10 bases. In germline, CDR1 is SGDLS, CDR2 YYNGEE. The trim removed 4 bases at V and 1 base at J, leaving 4 bases unmatched. This CDR3 has 15 residues. CDR3 bases: TGTGCCAGCAGCCCAAGACAGGGGGCGAACACTGAAGCTTTCTTT. Protein: CASSPRQGANTEAFF.